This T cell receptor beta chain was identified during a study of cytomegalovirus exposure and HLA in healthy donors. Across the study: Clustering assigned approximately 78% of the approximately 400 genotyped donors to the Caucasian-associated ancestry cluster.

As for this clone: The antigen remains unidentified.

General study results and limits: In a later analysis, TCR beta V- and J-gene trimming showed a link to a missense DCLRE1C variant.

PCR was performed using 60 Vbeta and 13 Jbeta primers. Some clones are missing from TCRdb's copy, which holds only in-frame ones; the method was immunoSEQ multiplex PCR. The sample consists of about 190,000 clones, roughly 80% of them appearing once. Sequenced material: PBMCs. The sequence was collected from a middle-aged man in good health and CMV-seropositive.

The CDR3 DNA reads TGTGCCAGCAGGACAGGGACAGGCCGACTTGCCGGGGAGCTGTTTTTT. Its protein is CASRTGTGRLAGELFF. The J gene is TRBJ2-2, the V gene TRBV7-3; 8 bases line up with TRBD1. The germline V gene encodes CDR1 SGHTA and CDR2 FQGTGA. CDR3 length: 16 amino acids. V shed 6 bases and J 6 bases; nucleotides not matched to a gene: 12.